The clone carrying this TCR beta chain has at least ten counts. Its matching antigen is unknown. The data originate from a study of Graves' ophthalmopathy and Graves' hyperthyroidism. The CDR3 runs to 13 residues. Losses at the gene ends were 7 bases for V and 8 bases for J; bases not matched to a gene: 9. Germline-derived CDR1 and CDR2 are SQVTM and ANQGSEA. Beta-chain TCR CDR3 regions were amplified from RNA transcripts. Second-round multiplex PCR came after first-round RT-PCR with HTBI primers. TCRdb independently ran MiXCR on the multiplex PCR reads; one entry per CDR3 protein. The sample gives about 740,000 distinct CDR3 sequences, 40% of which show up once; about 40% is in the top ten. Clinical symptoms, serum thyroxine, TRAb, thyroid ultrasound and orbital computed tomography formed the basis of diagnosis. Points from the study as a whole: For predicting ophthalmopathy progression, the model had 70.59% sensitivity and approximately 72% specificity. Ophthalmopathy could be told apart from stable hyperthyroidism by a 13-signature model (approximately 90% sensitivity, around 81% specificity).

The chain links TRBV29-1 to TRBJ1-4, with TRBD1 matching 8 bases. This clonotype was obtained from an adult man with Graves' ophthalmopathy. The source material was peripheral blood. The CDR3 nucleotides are TGCAGCGCCTCAGGGGGCGTAGGGGAAAAACTGTTTTTT. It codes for CSASGGVGEKLFF.